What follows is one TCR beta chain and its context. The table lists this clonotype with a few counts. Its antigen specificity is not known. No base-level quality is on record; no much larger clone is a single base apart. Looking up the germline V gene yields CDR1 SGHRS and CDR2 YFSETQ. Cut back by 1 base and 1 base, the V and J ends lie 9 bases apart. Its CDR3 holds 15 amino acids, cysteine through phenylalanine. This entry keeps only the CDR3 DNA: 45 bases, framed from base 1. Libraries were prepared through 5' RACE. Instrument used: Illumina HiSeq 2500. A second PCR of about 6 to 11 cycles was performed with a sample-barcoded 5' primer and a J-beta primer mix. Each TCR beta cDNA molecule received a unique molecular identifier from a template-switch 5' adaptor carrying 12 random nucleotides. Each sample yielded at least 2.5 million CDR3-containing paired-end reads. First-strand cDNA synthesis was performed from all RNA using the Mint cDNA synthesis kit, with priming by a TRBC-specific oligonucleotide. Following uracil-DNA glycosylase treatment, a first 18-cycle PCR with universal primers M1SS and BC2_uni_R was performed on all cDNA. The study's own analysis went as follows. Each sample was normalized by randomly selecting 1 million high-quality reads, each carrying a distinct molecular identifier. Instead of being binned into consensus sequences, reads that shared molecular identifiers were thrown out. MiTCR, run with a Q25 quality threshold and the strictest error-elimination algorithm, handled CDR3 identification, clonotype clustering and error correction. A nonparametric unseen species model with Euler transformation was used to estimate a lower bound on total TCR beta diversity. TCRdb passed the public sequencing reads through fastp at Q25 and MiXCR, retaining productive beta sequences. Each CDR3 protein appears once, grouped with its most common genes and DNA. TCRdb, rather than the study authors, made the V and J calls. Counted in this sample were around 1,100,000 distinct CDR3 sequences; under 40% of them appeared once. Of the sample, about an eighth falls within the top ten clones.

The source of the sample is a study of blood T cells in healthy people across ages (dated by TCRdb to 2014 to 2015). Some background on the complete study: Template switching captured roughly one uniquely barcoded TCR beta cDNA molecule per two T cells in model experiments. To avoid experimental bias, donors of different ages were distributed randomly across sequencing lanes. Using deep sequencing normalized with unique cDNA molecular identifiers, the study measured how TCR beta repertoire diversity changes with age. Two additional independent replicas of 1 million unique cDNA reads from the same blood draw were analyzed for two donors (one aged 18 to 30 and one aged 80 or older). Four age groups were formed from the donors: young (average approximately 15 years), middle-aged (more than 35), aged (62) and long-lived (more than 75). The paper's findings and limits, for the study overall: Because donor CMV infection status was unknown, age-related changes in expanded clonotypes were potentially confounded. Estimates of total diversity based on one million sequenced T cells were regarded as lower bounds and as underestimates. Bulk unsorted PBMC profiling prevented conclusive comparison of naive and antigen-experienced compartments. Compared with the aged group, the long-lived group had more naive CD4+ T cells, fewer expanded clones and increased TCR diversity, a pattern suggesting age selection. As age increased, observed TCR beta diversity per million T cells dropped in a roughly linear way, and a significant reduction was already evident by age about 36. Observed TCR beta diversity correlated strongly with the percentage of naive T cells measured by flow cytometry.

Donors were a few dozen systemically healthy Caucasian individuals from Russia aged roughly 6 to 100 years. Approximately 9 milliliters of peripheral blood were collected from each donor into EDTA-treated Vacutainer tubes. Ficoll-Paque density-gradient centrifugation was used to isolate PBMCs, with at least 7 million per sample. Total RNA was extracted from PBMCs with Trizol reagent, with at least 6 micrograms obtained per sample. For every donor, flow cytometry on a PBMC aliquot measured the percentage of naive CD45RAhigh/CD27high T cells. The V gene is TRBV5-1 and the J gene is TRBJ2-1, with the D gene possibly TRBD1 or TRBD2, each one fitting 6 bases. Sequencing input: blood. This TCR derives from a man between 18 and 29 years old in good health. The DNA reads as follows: TGCGCCAGCAGCTTGAGGGGGGAATCCTACAATGAGCAGTTCTTC. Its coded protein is CASSLRGESYNEQFF.